A single sample is the source of the 29 T cell receptor beta chains below, sequenced in a study of siplizumab effects on memory and regulatory T cells. The repertoire was sequenced with immunoSEQ multiplex PCR; TCRdb's copy has only in-frame clones and lacks some. The sample carries 26,000 or so clones, around 80% recorded once. Sequences were obtained from memory CD4+ T cells sorted from blood. Receptors originate from a human donor in good health.

The V and J genes are TRBV7-3 and TRBJ2-1; no clear D. The CDR3 is made up of 17 amino acids. V was shortened by 5 bases and J by 1 base, with 18 bases between the two germline ends. The V gene's germline CDR1 is SGHTA and CDR2 FQGTGA. CDR3 in amino acids: CASSPMGHLGSYNEQFF. Written as DNA, the CDR3 is TGTGCCAGCAGCCCTATGGGCCACTTGGGTTCCTACAATGAGCAGTTCTTC.

V usage is TRBV30 and J usage is TRBJ2-2, with a possible D match to TRBD1 (5 bases). The CDR3 runs to 15 residues. V dropped 3 bases and J dropped 0 bases, with 11 bases sitting between them. The germline V gene has CDR1 GTSNPN and CDR2 SVGIG (reference sequence). CDR3 residues: CAWRQGASNTGELFF. The CDR3 DNA reads as TGTGCCTGGAGACAAGGGGCCTCGAACACCGGGGAGCTGTTTTTT.

This chain joins TRBV7-9 and TRBJ1-1; D gene ambiguous. Looked up from germline, CDR1 is SEHNR and CDR2 is FQNEAQ (reference sequence). The CDR3 is made up of 13 amino acids. V was pared by 1 base and J by 1 base, with 4 bases between. As DNA, the CDR3 is TGTGCCAGCAGCTTAGGGCAGAACACTGAAGCTTTCTTT. Translated, it gives CASSLGQNTEAFF.

The gene calls are TRBV30 and TRBJ1-1; no definite D call. CDR1 GTSNPN and CDR2 SVGIG come from the germline V gene (reference sequence). This CDR3 has 11 residues. Trimming took 0 bases from V and 6 from J, leaving 5 bases between them. DNA of the CDR3: TGTGCCTGGAGTGTAATGGCTGAAGCTTTCTTT. Protein: CAWSVMAEAFF.

This chain uses TRBV7-2 with TRBJ2-3, with a possible D match to TRBD2 (6 bases). This CDR3 is built from 11 residues. Looked up from germline, CDR1 is SGHTA and CDR2 is FQGNSA. V lost 5 bases and J 12 bases, leaving 12 bases between the germline ends. In DNA form, the CDR3 reads TGTGCCAGCAGCGGAGGGGAGGTTCAGTATTTT. Its protein product is CASSGGEVQYF.

This rearrangement joins TRBV5-1 to TRBJ2-2, with 7 bases lining up with TRBD2. Germline assignment: CDR1 SGHRS and CDR2 YFSETQ. The V gene end was trimmed by 0 bases and the J gene end by 2 bases; junction bases not matched to a gene: 7. CDR3 length: 17 residues. This CDR3 reads CASSLGFRTSNTGELFF. The CDR3 DNA is TGCGCCAGCAGCTTGGGATTTAGGACTAGTAACACCGGGGAGCTGTTTTTT.

The rearrangement links TRBV19 to TRBJ2-1; the match to TRBD1 covers 8 bases. CDR1 and CDR2 from the germline V gene are LNHDA and SQIVND (reference sequence). This CDR3 has 14 amino acids. Trimming took 6 bases from V and 7 from J; bases not matched to a gene: 8. The CDR3 sequence: CASRKQGASNEQFF. For the CDR3, the DNA is TGTGCCAGTAGAAAGCAGGGGGCGAGTAATGAGCAGTTCTTC.

This chain links TRBV7-6 with TRBJ2-5; TRBD1 might be the D (5 bases). Germline CDR1 and CDR2: SGHVS and FNYEAQ. V was shortened by 5 bases and J by 2 bases, with 15 bases between the two germline ends. The CDR3 sequence is 15 residues long. Written as DNA, the CDR3 is TGTGCCAGCAGCCAGGGCGGAAGAACACAAGAGACCCAGTACTTC. Its translation: CASSQGGRTQETQYF.

The chain joins TRBV18 to TRBJ1-4; 8 bases are a match to TRBD1. CDR3 length: 13 amino acids. From germline, CDR1 is KGHSH and CDR2 LQKENI. After removal of 5 bases from V and 7 bases from J, the junction contained 3 bases not matched to a gene. The CDR3 spells CASSGDRGEKLFF. The CDR3 bases are TGTGCCAGCTCAGGAGACAGGGGTGAAAAACTGTTTTTT.

This rearrangement joins TRBV6-4 to TRBJ1-4, with a tentative D call TRBD1 (5 bases). This CDR3 contains 17 residues. Germline-derived CDR1 and CDR2 are MRHNA and SNTAGT. V lost 10 bases and J 4 bases, leaving 25 bases between the germline ends. CDR3 protein: CATTLVQGPKDNEKLFF. The CDR3, as DNA: TGTGCCACCACCTTAGTCCAGGGCCCTAAGGATAATGAAAAACTGTTTTTT.

The chain joins TRBV7-8 to TRBJ2-3; 7 bases match TRBD2. With 0 bases clipped from V and 0 bases from J, the junction kept 3 bases outside the gene matches. This CDR3 contains 16 residues. Germline CDR1 reads SGHVS; CDR2 reads FQNEAQ. The CDR3 protein is CASSLAHGGSTDTQYF. In DNA, the CDR3 is TGTGCCAGCAGCTTAGCGCACGGGGGGAGCACAGATACGCAGTATTTT. Supplemented by reference TRBV7-8 and TRBJ2-3, the full variable domain reads GAGVSQSPRYKVAKRGQDVALRCDPISGHVSLFWYQQALGQGPEFLTYFQNEAQLDKSGLPSDRFFAERPEGSVSTLKIQRTQQEDSAVYLCASSLAHGGSTDTQYFGPGTRLTVL.

V gene TRBV4-1 combines with J gene TRBJ2-1; 9 nucleotides agree with TRBD2. With 1 base clipped from V and 8 bases from J, the junction kept 9 bases outside the gene matches. Per germline, CDR1 MGHRA and CDR2 YSYEKL. The CDR3 contains 16 residues. The CDR3 DNA follows: TGCGCCAGCAGCCAAGGAGGACTAGCGAGGAGCGATGAGCAGTTCTTC. Protein product: CASSQGGLARSDEQFF.

This chain connects TRBV6-1 to TRBJ2-1; D is unresolved. CDR3 length: 15 residues. Germline lookup yields CDR1 MNHNS and CDR2 SASEGT. Trimming stripped 0 bases from V and 3 bases from J, with 9 bases between. The CDR3 bases are TGTGCCAGCAGTGAAGCAAGCGAGAACTACAATGAGCAGTTCTTC. Amino acids: CASSEASENYNEQFF.

The chain links TRBV5-6 to TRBJ2-5; 8 bases are a match to TRBD1. The CDR3 consists of 17 residues. The V and J ends lost 3 bases and 2 bases, in that order; junction bases with no gene match: 12. Germline V gene lookup returns CDR1 SGHDT and CDR2 YYEEEE. This CDR3 reads CASSSTDRAELQETQYF. The CDR3 DNA follows: TGTGCCAGCAGCTCCACGGACAGGGCGGAATTACAAGAGACCCAGTACTTC.

The chain joins TRBV6-1 to TRBJ2-7, with a weak D call TRBD1 (5 bases). The CDR3 covers 14 residues. Trimming left V 5 bases short and J 2 bases short, with 13 bases between. Germline V gene lookup returns CDR1 MNHNS and CDR2 SASEGT. In DNA, the CDR3 is TGTGCCAGCAGTATCGTTGGCAGGGCCTACGAGCAGTACTTC. Encoded protein: CASSIVGRAYEQYF.

This clone has a handful of counts. The chain has TRBV19 and TRBJ2-7, with D possibly being TRBD1 (6 bases). Germline V CDR1 and CDR2: LNHDA, SQIVND (reference sequence). Trimming removed 3 bases at V and 2 bases at J, with 14 bases between. The CDR3 runs 15 residues. The CDR3 here is CASSILQGLTYEQYF. CDR3 nucleotides: TGTGCCAGTAGTATTTTACAGGGCTTAACCTACGAGCAGTACTTC. Full variable domain (outside the CDR3, taken from reference TRBV19 and TRBJ2-7): DGGITQSPKYLFRKEGQNVTLSCEQNLNHDAMYWYRQDPGQGLRLIYYSQIVNDFQKGDIAEGYSVSREKKESFPLTVTSAQKNPTAFYLCASSILQGLTYEQYFGPGTRLTVT.

V is TRBV30 and J is TRBJ1-1; D is unclear. The CDR3 is 14 residues long. Trimming shortened V by 0 bases and J by 6 bases, and 14 bases separated the two germline ends. CDR1 and CDR2 (germline): GTSNPN, SVGIG (reference sequence). As DNA, the CDR3 is TGTGCCTGGAGTGTACGAAGCCCACCCTCTGAAGCTTTCTTT. Protein: CAWSVRSPPSEAFF.

The chain joins TRBV5-1 to TRBJ1-3; tentative D call: TRBD1 (5 bases). The CDR3 runs to 15 residues. V shed 4 bases and J shed 0 bases, with 11 bases lying between them. Germline V gives CDR1 SGHRS, CDR2 YFSETQ. The CDR3 DNA reads as TGCGCCAGCAGCCCGAGGACATTCTCTGGAAACACCATATATTTT. It specifies CASSPRTFSGNTIYF.

The chain links TRBV7-2 to TRBJ1-4; weak D call: TRBD1 (6 bases). The CDR3 is 15 amino acids. Germline assignment: CDR1 SGHTA and CDR2 FQGNSA. Deletions cut 4 bases from V and 1 base from J, with 10 bases between. Here the CDR3 DNA reads TGTGCCAGCAGCTCGAACAGGGTAACTAATGAAAAACTGTTTTTT. Translated: CASSSNRVTNEKLFF. The full variable domain, with the rest looked up from reference TRBV7-2 and TRBJ1-4, is GAGVSQSPSNKVTEKGKDVELRCDPISGHTALYWYRQSLGQGLEFLIYFQGNSAPDKSGLPSDRFSAERTGGSVSTLTIQRTQQEDSAVYLCASSSNRVTNEKLFFGSGTQLSVL.

The V call is TRBV30, the J call TRBJ2-2; D is perhaps TRBD1 (6 bases). The length of the CDR3 is 15 residues. Per germline, CDR1 GTSNPN and CDR2 SVGIG (reference sequence). V shed 4 bases and J shed 1 base, with 13 bases lying between them. The CDR3 DNA reads TGTGCCTGGAAGGCCGGGACATTGAACACCGGGGAGCTGTTTTTT. As protein: CAWKAGTLNTGELFF.

CDR3 amino acids: CASSSDRGSNTEAFF. For the CDR3, the DNA is TGTGCCAGCAGCTCGGACAGGGGCTCGAACACTGAAGCTTTCTTT. This chain links TRBV7-3 with TRBJ1-1; 9 nucleotides align to TRBD1. Germline CDR1 and CDR2: SGHTA and FQGTGA. With V trimmed by 4 bases and J by 1 base, 4 bases remained unmatched. This CDR3 contains 15 residues.

This rearrangement joins TRBV4-1 to TRBJ1-1, with D hard to call. V lost 4 bases to trimming and J lost 2 bases, with 8 bases between them. This CDR3 region has 13 residues. Looked up from germline, CDR1 is MGHRA and CDR2 is YSYEKL. The CDR3 loop is CASSPGYNTEAFF. Written as DNA, the CDR3 is TGCGCCAGCAGCCCGGGATACAACACTGAAGCTTTCTTT.

The V and J genes are TRBV6-6 and TRBJ2-1; the match to TRBD2 covers 12 bases. This CDR3 is 16 amino acids long. Germline CDR1 and CDR2: MNHNY and SVGAGI (reference sequence). With 6 bases clipped from V and 3 bases from J, the junction kept 6 bases outside the gene matches. The CDR3 DNA sequence: TGTGCCAGCAGGAAGACTAGCGGGAGTTTCTACAATGAGCAGTTCTTC. Translated, it gives CASRKTSGSFYNEQFF.

This chain connects TRBV6-5 to TRBJ2-3; 10 nucleotides align to TRBD1. J lost 5 bases, V lost 6 bases, and 2 bases had no gene match. CDR1 MNHEY and CDR2 SVGAGI come from the germline V gene. The CDR3 extends over 13 amino acids. The CDR3 protein is CASSRDRGDTQYF. The DNA of the CDR3 is TGTGCCAGCAGCCGGGACAGGGGAGATACGCAGTATTTT.

This clone has a handful of counts. The genes are TRBV19 and TRBJ2-6; no reliable D call. Germline V lookup: CDR1 LNHDA, CDR2 SQIVND (reference sequence). The CDR3 sequence is 16 residues long. V was clipped by 2 bases and J by 0 bases, with 8 bases between them. CDR3 loop: CASSIIRSSGANVLTF. The CDR3 bases are TGTGCCAGTAGTATAATACGGAGCTCTGGGGCCAACGTCCTGACTTTC.

The chain has TRBV18 and TRBJ2-5; no firm D call. CDR1 is KGHSH, CDR2 LQKENI, per germline. CDR3 length equals 14 residues. The V end lost 0 bases, the J end lost 4 bases, and 9 bases lay between the germline ends. The CDR3 DNA reads as TGTGCCAGCTCACCACCTAGCAGGTCAGAGACCCAGTACTTC. This encodes CASSPPSRSETQYF.

The chain links TRBV4-3 to TRBJ2-2; D uncertain. V was trimmed by 0 bases and J by 0 bases, leaving 8 bases between them. The V gene's germline CDR1 is LGHNA and CDR2 YSLEER. The CDR3 contains 16 residues. CDR3 bases: TGCGCCAGCAGCCAAGATCGACCCCCGAACACCGGGGAGCTGTTTTTT. Its protein product is CASSQDRPPNTGELFF.

The V and J genes are TRBV18 and TRBJ2-1; D might be TRBD2 (5 bases). This CDR3 contains 15 residues. V lost 1 base and J lost 3, with 10 bases in between. The V gene's germline CDR1 is KGHSH and CDR2 LQKENI. CDR3 in DNA: TGTGCCAGCTCACCACGTTCCGGGGACTACAATGAGCAGTTCTTC. Amino acids: CASSPRSGDYNEQFF.

The chain uses TRBV7-2 and TRBJ2-1; 8 nucleotides line up with TRBD2. The CDR3 sequence is 16 residues long. CDR1 is SGHTA and CDR2 is FQGNSA in the germline V gene. The ends lost 2 bases at V and 7 bases at J; junction bases unmatched: 10. CDR3 DNA sequence: TGTGCCAGCAGCTTATACCGTAGCGGGATAAGAAATGAGCAGTTCTTC. Translating gives CASSLYRSGIRNEQFF.